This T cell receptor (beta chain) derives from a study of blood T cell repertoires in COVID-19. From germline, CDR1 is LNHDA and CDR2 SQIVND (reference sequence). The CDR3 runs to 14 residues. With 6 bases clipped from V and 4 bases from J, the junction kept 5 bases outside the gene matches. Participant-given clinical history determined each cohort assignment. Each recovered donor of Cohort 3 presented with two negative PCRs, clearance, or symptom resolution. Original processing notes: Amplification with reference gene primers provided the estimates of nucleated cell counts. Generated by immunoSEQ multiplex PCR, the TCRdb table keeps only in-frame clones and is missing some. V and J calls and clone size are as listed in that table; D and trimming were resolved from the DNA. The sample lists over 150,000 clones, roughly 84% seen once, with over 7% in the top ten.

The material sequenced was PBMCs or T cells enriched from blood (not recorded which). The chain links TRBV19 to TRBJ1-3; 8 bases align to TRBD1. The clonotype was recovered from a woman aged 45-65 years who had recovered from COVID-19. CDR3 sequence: CASRPTGVGNTIYF. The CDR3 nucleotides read TGTGCCAGTAGACCGACAGGGGTCGGAAACACCATATATTTT.